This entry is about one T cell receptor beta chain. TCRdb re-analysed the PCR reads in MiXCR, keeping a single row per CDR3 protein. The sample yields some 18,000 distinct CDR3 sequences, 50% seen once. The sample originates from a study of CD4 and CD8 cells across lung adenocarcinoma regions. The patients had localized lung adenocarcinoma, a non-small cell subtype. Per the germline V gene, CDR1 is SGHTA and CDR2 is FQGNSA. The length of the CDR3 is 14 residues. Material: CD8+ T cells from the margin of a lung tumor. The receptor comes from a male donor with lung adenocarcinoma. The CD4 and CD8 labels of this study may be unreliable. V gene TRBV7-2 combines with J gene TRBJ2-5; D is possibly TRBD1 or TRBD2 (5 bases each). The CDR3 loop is CAGTLGRDRETQYF. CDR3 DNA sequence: TGTGCGGGCACCCTGGGCCGGGACCGAGAGACCCAGTACTTC.